These 10 T cell receptor beta chains originate from one sample sequenced in a study of T cell repertoires in cytomegalovirus infection. From the reads, TCRdb called clonotypes with MiXCR, one entry per CDR3 protein. The data show fewer than 550,000 distinct CDR3 sequences, around 27% seen once. The sequenced material came from PBMCs. Every receptor here comes from a human donor in good health (CMV status not recorded). Some clones in this sample may be carry-over from other donors' samples.

This clonotype has more than one count but fewer than ten. V is TRBV4-1 and J is TRBJ2-2, with 8 bases aligning to TRBD1. This CDR3 spans 15 amino acids. The V and J ends lost 3 bases and 7 bases, in that order; junction bases with no gene match: 7. The germline CDR1 and CDR2 sequences are MGHRA and YSYEKL. The CDR3 region is CASSQTGTGGGELFF. Written as DNA, the CDR3 is TGCGCCAGCAGCCAGACAGGGACAGGCGGCGGGGAGCTGTTTTTT.

There are a few counts of this clonotype. Here the CDR3 DNA reads TGCGCCAGCAGCCAAGTATTAGGCCAGCCCCAGCATTTT. It encodes CASSQVLGQPQHF. The chain recombines TRBV4-1 with TRBJ1-5; D is uncertain. The length of the CDR3 is 13 residues. Germline values: CDR1 MGHRA, CDR2 YSYEKL. The V end was cut by 1 base, the J end by 7 bases, with 8 bases between.

V usage is TRBV12-3 or TRBV12-4 and J usage is TRBJ1-6; no firm D call. Between the trimmed V and J ends, which lost 4 bases and 6 bases, there was a span of 22 bases. CDR3 size: 18 residues. Here the CDR3 reads CASSSHRGGLGVNSPLHF. CDR3 DNA sequence: TGTGCCAGCAGTTCCCACCGGGGTGGACTTGGTGTTAATTCACCCCTCCACTTT.

As to this clonotype: Compared with germline, one end of the junction differs, possibly owing to a read error. CDR3 bases: TGTGCCAGCAGCTTAGCGGACAGCCCCAACACTGGAGCTTTCTTT. It is translated as CASSLADSPNTGAFF. This chain joins TRBV7-2 and TRBJ1-1; TRBD1 might be the D (6 bases). The CDR3 loop spans 15 amino acids. From germline, CDR1 is SGHTA and CDR2 FQGNSA.

This clonotype was seen a handful of times. The chain employs TRBV7-2 and TRBJ1-1, with no clear D. Germline loops: CDR1 SGHTA, CDR2 FQGNSA. CDR3 length equals 16 residues. Between the trimmed V and J ends, which lost 5 bases and 1 base, there was a span of 17 bases. This chain's CDR3 is CASSANSPFSNTEAFF. The CDR3 DNA reads as TGTGCCAGCAGCGCTAATTCACCGTTTTCGAACACTGAAGCTTTCTTT.

This clonotype occurred a few times. This rearrangement joins TRBV12-3 or TRBV12-4 to TRBJ1-5; 8 nucleotides match TRBD1. CDR3 length: 14 amino acids. V lost 7 bases to trimming and J lost 0 bases; unmatched junction nucleotides: 2. CDR3 region: CASKDRASNQPQHF. CDR3 DNA: TGTGCCAGCAAGGACAGGGCTAGCAATCAGCCCCAGCATTTT.

The genes are TRBV6-1 and TRBJ2-7; TRBD2 matches 7 bases. CDR1 and CDR2 from the germline V gene are MNHNS and SASEGT. This CDR3 has 20 amino acids. Germline trimming cut 0 bases from V and 2 bases from J; bases unmatched to any gene: 19. The CDR3 DNA reads as TGTGCCAGCAGTGAAGCGCATGGTTCTGCTTTTGGGAGGGTGACCTACGAGCAGTACTTC. Amino acids: CASSEAHGSAFGRVTYEQYF.

This sequence joins TRBV12-3 or TRBV12-4 and TRBJ2-1; TRBD1 matches at 10 bases. Unmatched junction bases numbered 8, after V lost 3 bases and J lost 3 bases. The CDR3 consists of 17 residues. The CDR3 loop is CASSLIIGDRGYNEQFF. The CDR3 coding sequence is TGTGCCAGCAGTTTGATAATCGGGGACAGGGGCTACAATGAGCAGTTCTTC.

This chain links TRBV6-2 or TRBV6-3 with TRBJ2-5; the match to TRBD2 covers 7 bases. The V segment lost 6 bases and the J segment 3 bases; nucleotides outside the gene matches: 7. The V gene's germline CDR1 is MNHEY and CDR2 SVGEGT. This CDR3 region has 14 residues. CDR3 sequence reads: CASRYTGGEETQYF. The CDR3 coding sequence is TGTGCCAGCAGATATACGGGAGGAGAAGAGACCCAGTACTTC.

The chain recombines TRBV5-4 with TRBJ1-4, with D tentatively TRBD1 (6 bases). V dropped 6 bases and J dropped 1 base, with 10 bases sitting between them. The V gene's germline CDR1 is SGHNT and CDR2 YYREEE (reference sequence). The CDR3 consists of 14 residues. CDR3: CASTIQGTNEKLFF. In DNA form, the CDR3 reads TGTGCCAGCACCATACAGGGAACTAATGAAAAACTGTTTTTT. Full variable domain (rest looked up from reference TRBV5-4 and TRBJ1-4): ETGVTQSPTHLIKTRGQQVTLRCSSQSGHNTVSWYQQALGQGPQFIFQYYREEENGRGNFPPRFSGLQFPNYSSELNVNALELDDSALYLCASTIQGTNEKLFFGSGTQLSVL.